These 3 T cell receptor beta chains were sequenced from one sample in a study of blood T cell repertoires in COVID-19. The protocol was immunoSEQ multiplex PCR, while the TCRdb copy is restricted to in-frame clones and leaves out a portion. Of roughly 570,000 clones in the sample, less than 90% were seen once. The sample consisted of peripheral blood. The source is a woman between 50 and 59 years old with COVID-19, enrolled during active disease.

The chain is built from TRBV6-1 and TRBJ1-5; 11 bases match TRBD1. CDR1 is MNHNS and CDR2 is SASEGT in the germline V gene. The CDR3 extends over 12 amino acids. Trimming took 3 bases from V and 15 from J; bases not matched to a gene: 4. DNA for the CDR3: TGTGCCAGCAGTGATTGGACAGGGGGCTGGCATTTT. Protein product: CASSDWTGGWHF.

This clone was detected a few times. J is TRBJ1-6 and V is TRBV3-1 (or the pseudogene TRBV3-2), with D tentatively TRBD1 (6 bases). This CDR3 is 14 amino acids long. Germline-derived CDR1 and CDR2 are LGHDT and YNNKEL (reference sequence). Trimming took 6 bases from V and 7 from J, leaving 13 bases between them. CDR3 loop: CASSRTQGNSPLHF. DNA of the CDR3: TGTGCCAGCAGTCGTACACAGGGAAATTCACCCCTCCACTTT.

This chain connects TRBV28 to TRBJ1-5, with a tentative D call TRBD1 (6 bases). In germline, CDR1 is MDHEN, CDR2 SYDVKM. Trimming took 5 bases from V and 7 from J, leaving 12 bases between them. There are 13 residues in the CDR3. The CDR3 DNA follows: TGTGCCAGCAGTACAGGGTTGGTACAGCCCCAGCATTTT. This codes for CASSTGLVQPQHF.